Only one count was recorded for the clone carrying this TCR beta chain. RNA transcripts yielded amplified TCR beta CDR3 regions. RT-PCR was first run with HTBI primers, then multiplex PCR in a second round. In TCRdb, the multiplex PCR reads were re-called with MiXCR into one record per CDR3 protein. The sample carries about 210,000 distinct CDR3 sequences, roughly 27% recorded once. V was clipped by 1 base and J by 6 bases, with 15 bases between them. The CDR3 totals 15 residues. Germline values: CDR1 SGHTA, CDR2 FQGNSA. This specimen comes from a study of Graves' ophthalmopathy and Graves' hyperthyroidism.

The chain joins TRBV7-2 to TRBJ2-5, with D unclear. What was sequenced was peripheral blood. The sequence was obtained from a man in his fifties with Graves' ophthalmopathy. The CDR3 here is CASSLVLGLAQTQYF. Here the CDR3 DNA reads TGTGCCAGCAGCTTAGTTCTGGGTTTGGCGCAGACCCAGTACTTC.